This TCR beta chain appears in the sequencing data of a study of T cell changes during pregnancy in multiple sclerosis. CDR3 size: 14 residues. Germline CDR1 reads KGHSH; CDR2 reads LQKENI. V shed 8 bases, J shed 7 bases, and the junction held 8 bases outside the gene matches. This table comes from immunoSEQ multiplex PCR, and its TCRdb copy is limited to in-frame clones, with some not included. The table has approximately 37,000 clones, around 94% seen once. V usage is TRBV18 and J usage is TRBJ2-1, with 10 bases identical to TRBD2. The sequence was obtained from a female donor with multiple sclerosis, enrolled in a pregnancy study. Sequenced here: peripheral blood, sampled in the third trimester of pregnancy. The CDR3 coding sequence is TGTGCCAGCCGGATAGCGGGAGGAACAAATGAGCAGTTCTTC. It specifies CASRIAGGTNEQFF.